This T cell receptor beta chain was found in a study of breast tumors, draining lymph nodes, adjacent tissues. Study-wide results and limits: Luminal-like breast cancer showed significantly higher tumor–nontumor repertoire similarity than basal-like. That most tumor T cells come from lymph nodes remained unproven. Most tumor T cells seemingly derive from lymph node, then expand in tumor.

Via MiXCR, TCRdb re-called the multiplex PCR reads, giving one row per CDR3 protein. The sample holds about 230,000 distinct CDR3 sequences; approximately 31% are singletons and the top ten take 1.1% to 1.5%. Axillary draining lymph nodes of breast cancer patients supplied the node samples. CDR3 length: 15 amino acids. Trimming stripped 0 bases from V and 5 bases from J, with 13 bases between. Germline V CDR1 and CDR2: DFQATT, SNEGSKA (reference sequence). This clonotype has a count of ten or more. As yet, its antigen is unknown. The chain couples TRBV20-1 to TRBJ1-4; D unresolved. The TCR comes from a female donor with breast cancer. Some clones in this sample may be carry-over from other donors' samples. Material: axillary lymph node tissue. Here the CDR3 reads CSARDGRLLNEKLFF. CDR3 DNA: TGCAGTGCTAGAGATGGGCGCTTACTGAATGAAAAACTGTTTTTT.